A single sample is the source of the 12 T cell receptor beta chains below, sequenced in a study of T cells after yellow fever vaccination. TCRdb fed the 5' RACE reads into MiXCR, producing one record per CDR3 protein. Of around 360,000 distinct CDR3 sequences in the sample, more than 9% are singletons; the top ten hold roughly a sixth. The specimen comprised PBMCs, sampled on the day of the first yellow fever vaccination. The receptor source for this set is a man aged 18 to 30 who received the YFV17D yellow fever vaccine.

This clonotype has more than one count but fewer than ten. J is TRBJ2-5 and V is TRBV20-1, with D unresolved. The CDR3 totals 11 residues. V was trimmed by 6 bases and J by 5 bases, leaving 10 bases between them. Germline V lookup: CDR1 DFQATT, CDR2 SNEGSKA (reference sequence). The CDR3 reads CSAIRMETQYF. The CDR3 region has the DNA TGCAGTGCCATAAGGATGGAGACCCAGTACTTC.

The chain joins TRBV5-1 to TRBJ2-6, with D tentatively TRBD1 (6 bases). Germline CDR1 is SGHRS and CDR2 is YFSETQ. The CDR3 runs to 15 residues. The germline V and J ends were trimmed by 6 bases and 2 bases, with 12 bases remaining between them. CDR3 sequence (DNA): TGCGCCAGCAAAACTACAGGGACTGGGGCCAACGTCCTGACTTTC. Its protein is CASKTTGTGANVLTF. Full variable domain (rest looked up from reference TRBV5-1 and TRBJ2-6): KAGVTQTPRYLIKTRGQQVTLSCSPISGHRSVSWYQQTPGQGLQFLFEYFSETQRNKGNFPGRFSGRQFSNSRSEMNVSTLELGDSALYLCASKTTGTGANVLTFGAGSRLTVL.

This clonotype was seen repeatedly, ten times or more. The CDR3 DNA is TGCGCCAGCAGCGCGGGACAGAATACGCAGTATTTT. Translating gives CASSAGQNTQYF. The chain combines TRBV5-1 with TRBJ2-3; D is possibly TRBD1 (7 bases). CDR1 and CDR2 (germline): SGHRS, YFSETQ. CDR3 length equals 12 residues. Trimming shortened V by 4 bases and J by 7 bases, and 10 bases separated the two germline ends.

The chain links TRBV7-3 to TRBJ2-3; 11 bases align to TRBD2. Trimming cost V 1 base and J 6 bases; bases outside gene matches: 12. CDR1 and CDR2 (germline): SGHTA, FQGTGA. This CDR3 region has 18 residues. In DNA, the CDR3 is TGTGCCAGCAGCTTAAGGATGGGCCTAGCGGGGGGAATGGATACGCAGTATTTT. Its protein is CASSLRMGLAGGMDTQYF.

The CDR3 nucleotides are TGTGCCAGCAGCCCGGGACAGGTCATTACAGATACGCAGTATTTT. It encodes CASSPGQVITDTQYF. This chain joins TRBV9 and TRBJ2-3; 8 nucleotides match TRBD1. The CDR3 extends over 15 amino acids. With 4 bases clipped from V and 3 bases from J, the junction kept 7 bases outside the gene matches. CDR1 SGDLS and CDR2 YYNGEE come from the germline V gene.

This rearrangement joins TRBV4-2 to TRBJ2-3, with 8 positions matching TRBD2. The V gene end was trimmed by 0 bases and the J gene end by 0 bases; junction bases not matched to a gene: 5. Germline CDR1 is LGHNA and CDR2 is YNFKEQ. The CDR3 spans 17 residues. The CDR3 DNA reads as TGTGCCAGCAGCCAAGATAAGGTAGCGGGGAGCACAGATACGCAGTATTTT. Encoded protein: CASSQDKVAGSTDTQYF.

This clonotype appeared a few times. V and J are TRBV18 and TRBJ2-5; 7 bases map to TRBD2. The CDR3 contains 13 residues. Trimming cost V 3 bases and J 4 bases; bases outside gene matches: 2. Germline CDR1 reads KGHSH; CDR2 reads LQKENI. CDR3 loop: CASSPGTIETQYF. CDR3 nucleotide sequence: TGTGCCAGCTCACCCGGGACTATAGAGACCCAGTACTTC.

The J gene is TRBJ2-3, the V gene TRBV29-1; D gene uncertain. Germline CDR1 SQVTM, CDR2 ANQGSEA. This CDR3 is 12 amino acids long. Between the trimmed V and J ends, which lost 8 bases and 5 bases, there was a span of 14 bases. The chain's CDR3 is CSHTAPGDTQYF. Here the CDR3 DNA reads TGCAGCCACACCGCACCTGGAGATACGCAGTATTTT.

J is TRBJ1-5 and V is TRBV6-1, with D unresolved. This CDR3 has 16 residues. Trimming took off 6 bases at V and 3 bases at J, with 18 bases between the two ends. The germline V gene encodes CDR1 MNHNS and CDR2 SASEGT. CDR3 in DNA: TGTGCCAGCAGCCCCTCCCCGCAGGCGTACAATCAGCCCCAGCATTTT. Translation: CASSPSPQAYNQPQHF.

The chain is built from TRBV18 and TRBJ1-3; D remains ambiguous. Germline-derived CDR1 and CDR2 are KGHSH and LQKENI. This CDR3 is built from 16 residues. Trimming took 2 bases from V and 4 from J, leaving 15 bases between them. In DNA, the CDR3 is TGTGCCAGCTCACCAACCGGCCCGGGATCCGGAAACACCATATATTTT. The encoded protein is CASSPTGPGSGNTIYF.

The table lists this clonotype with many counts. The chain combines TRBV12-3 or TRBV12-4 with TRBJ2-3, with a possible D match to TRBD1 (5 bases). This CDR3 has 13 residues. V lost 2 bases, J lost 4 bases, and 7 bases lay in between. CDR3 region: CASSLLGADTQYF. In DNA form, the CDR3 reads TGTGCCAGCAGTTTACTAGGGGCAGATACGCAGTATTTT.

The V gene is TRBV27, the J gene TRBJ2-5, with a possible D match to TRBD1 (5 bases). Germline V CDR1 and CDR2: MNHEY, SMNVEV (reference sequence). Trimming took 0 bases from V and 5 from J, leaving 16 bases between them. The CDR3 is 16 residues long. CDR3 region: CASSLSAREFWETQYF. DNA for the CDR3: TGTGCCAGCAGTTTATCGGCCAGGGAATTTTGGGAGACCCAGTACTTC.